The 2 T cell receptor beta chains below come from one sample, sequenced in a study of regulatory T cells in long-lasting Graves disease. With iRepertoire HTBI primers and Arm-PCR of CDR3 regions, TCR beta libraries were built. TCRdb independently ran MiXCR on the multiplex PCR reads; one entry per CDR3 protein. The sample yields about 420,000 distinct CDR3 sequences, 15% to 20% seen once. The time point: newly diagnosed GD, antithyroid drugs for less than 3 months. Making the TCR library involved RNA that had been extracted from PBMCs. The sample also formed part of further work on T cells in Graves' hyperthyroidism and ophthalmopathy.

Here the sequenced sample was peripheral blood mononuclear cells (PBMCs), taken at new diagnosis, from a patient treated with antithyroid drugs. The receptors derive from a woman between 18 and 29 years old with Graves disease.

In its sample, this clonotype was seen many times. The chain joins TRBV28 to TRBJ1-1; D is ambiguous. Trimming removed 6 bases at V and 2 bases at J, with 19 bases between. Germline-derived CDR1 and CDR2 are MDHEN and SYDVKM. The CDR3 spans 16 residues. CDR3 sequence: CASSLGYPGSNTEAFF. CDR3 nucleotide sequence: TGTGCCAGCAGCCTAGGGTACCCGGGATCTAACACTGAAGCTTTCTTT.

The chain recombines TRBV2 with TRBJ1-2; tentatively, D is TRBD1 (5 bases). Trimming removed 3 bases at V and 7 bases at J, with 18 bases between. The germline V gene encodes CDR1 SNHLY and CDR2 FYNNEI. The CDR3 consists of 15 residues. CDR3 region: CASSDRDAGSRGYTF. The CDR3 DNA sequence: TGTGCCAGCAGTGATAGGGACGCAGGAAGCCGTGGCTACACCTTC.